The 29 T cell receptor beta chains below come from one sample, sequenced in a study of blood T cell repertoires in COVID-19. The assay was immunoSEQ multiplex PCR, and TCRdb's table has in-frame clones only and misses some. The top ten hold roughly 3.5% of the sample, which has over 150,000 clones, roughly 71% seen once. Sequences were obtained from peripheral blood. These receptors originate from a woman over 75 with acute or convalescent COVID-19.

The rearrangement joins TRBV4-2 to TRBJ2-3; perhaps TRBD2 as D (5 bases). Germline loops: CDR1 LGHNA, CDR2 YNFKEQ. V lost 1 base, J lost 0 bases, and 11 bases lay in between. This CDR3 has 16 residues. The chain's CDR3 is CASSQAFGISTDTQYF. CDR3 nucleotide sequence: TGTGCCAGCAGCCAAGCCTTCGGGATAAGCACAGATACGCAGTATTTT.

This rearrangement joins TRBV10-3 to TRBJ1-2; maybe TRBD1 (6 bases). This CDR3 region has 14 residues. Germline V gene data show CDR1 as ENHRY and CDR2 as SYGVKD. Between the trimmed V and J ends, which lost 7 bases and 5 bases, there was a span of 17 bases. The CDR3 loop is CAIKPGQTVYGYTF. The CDR3 DNA reads TGTGCCATCAAACCAGGACAGACAGTTTATGGCTACACCTTC.

The chain links TRBV11-2 to TRBJ1-3; no definite D call. Germline CDR1 is SGHAT and CDR2 is FQNNGV. With 8 bases removed from V and 0 bases from J, the gap between germline ends came to 14 bases. This CDR3 comprises 15 residues. CDR3 in amino acids: CASANDQYSGNTIYF. DNA for the CDR3: TGTGCCAGCGCAAACGATCAGTACTCTGGAAACACCATATATTTT.

The V gene is TRBV2, the J gene TRBJ2-1, with D possibly TRBD2 on 6 matching bases. CDR1 and CDR2 from the germline V gene are SNHLY and FYNNEI. The V gene lost 11 bases and the J gene lost 4 bases, with 15 bases spanning the gap. The CDR3 spans 13 residues. The CDR3 loop is CAFRVAEYNEQFF. DNA for the CDR3: TGTGCCTTTCGGGTAGCGGAATACAATGAGCAGTTCTTC. Filled out from reference TRBV2 and TRBJ2-1, the complete variable domain reads EPEVTQTPSHQVTQMGQEVILRCVPISNHLYFYWYRQILGQKVEFLVSFYNNEISEKSEIFDDQFSVERPDGSNFTLKIRSTKLEDSAMYFCAFRVAEYNEQFFGPGTRLTVL.

The chain uses TRBV18 and TRBJ2-4, with a possible D match to TRBD1 (6 bases). The length of the CDR3 is 16 residues. V gave up 3 bases and J gave up 1 base, with 13 bases separating them. The V gene's germline CDR1 is KGHSH and CDR2 LQKENI. The CDR3 nucleotides read TGTGCCAGCTCACCGCCTAGGACAGTCGCCAAAAACATTCAGTACTTC. The encoded protein is CASSPPRTVAKNIQYF.

This clone turned up a few times. The chain combines TRBV25-1 with TRBJ2-1; 9 bases are a match to TRBD2. The junction had 11 bases not matched to a gene; V was cut back by 3 bases and J by 8 bases. Germline CDR1 MGHDK, CDR2 SYGVNS. The CDR3 has 16 amino acids. Here the CDR3 reads CASSDTLAGWGDEQFF. CDR3 DNA sequence: TGTGCCAGCAGTGACACCCTAGCGGGGTGGGGCGATGAGCAGTTCTTC.

This clone was found a few times. V and J are TRBV9 and TRBJ2-1; D not certain. Germline V gives CDR1 SGDLS, CDR2 YYNGEE. V was trimmed by 5 bases and J by 6 bases, leaving 6 bases between them. This CDR3 has 11 residues. CDR3 coding DNA: TGTGCCAGCAGTTTCGGCAATGAGCAGTTCTTC. It encodes CASSFGNEQFF.

The J gene is TRBJ1-3, the V gene TRBV6-1; D is perhaps TRBD1 (6 bases). Germline V CDR1 and CDR2: MNHNS, SASEGT. V was pared by 1 base and J by 3 bases, with 10 bases between. The CDR3 is made up of 15 amino acids. CDR3 sequence (DNA): TGTGCCAGCAGTGAAGGCGGGGGGCATGGAAACACCATATATTTT. Its translation: CASSEGGGHGNTIYF.

The chain recombines TRBV4-2 with TRBJ1-1, with a possible D match to TRBD1 (6 bases). CDR1 and CDR2 from the germline V gene are LGHNA and YNFKEQ. This CDR3 contains 15 residues. The V gene lost 1 base and the J gene lost 5 bases, with 14 bases spanning the gap. The CDR3 sequence is CASSQVFDRRTEAFF. Written as DNA, the CDR3 is TGTGCCAGCAGCCAAGTATTTGACAGGAGGACTGAAGCTTTCTTT.

The V and J genes are TRBV2 and TRBJ2-1, with 7 bases matching TRBD2. The CDR3 is made up of 19 amino acids. V lost 1 base and J lost 1; bases outside the gene matches: 13. CDR1 is SNHLY and CDR2 is FYNNEI in the germline V gene. In DNA, the CDR3 is TGTGCCAGCAGTGAAGGGACCTTCGGCGGGAGTCGGTCCTACAATGAGCAGTTCTTC. Translating gives CASSEGTFGGSRSYNEQFF.

This clone appeared once. This chain joins TRBV9 and TRBJ1-5; the match to TRBD1 covers 8 bases. The germline V gene has CDR1 SGDLS and CDR2 YYNGEE. V was pared by 5 bases and J by 2 bases, with 6 bases of the junction left unmatched. There are 15 residues in the CDR3. The CDR3 protein is CASSSQGAGNQPQHF. CDR3 sequence (DNA): TGTGCCAGCAGTTCCCAGGGGGCCGGCAATCAGCCCCAGCATTTT.

This clone was picked up a small number of times. The V gene is TRBV6-1, the J gene TRBJ2-1, with D perhaps TRBD2 (6 bases). Germline-derived CDR1 and CDR2 are MNHNS and SASEGT. V lost 1 base, J lost 15 bases, and 16 bases lay in between. The CDR3 length is 13 residues. CDR3 sequence (DNA): TGTGCCAGCAGTGAAGGTAGGGACTCCTTTCGGTTCTTC. Protein: CASSEGRDSFRFF.

This clone was seen more than once but under ten times. CDR3 loop: CASTLSQGFSTEAFF. In DNA, the CDR3 is TGTGCCAGCACCCTAAGTCAGGGATTCAGCACTGAAGCTTTCTTT. This sequence joins TRBV2 and TRBJ1-1; D possibly corresponds to TRBD1 (5 bases). Trimming cost V 7 bases and J 4 bases, with 19 bases left between them. This CDR3 comprises 15 residues. Per germline, CDR1 SNHLY and CDR2 FYNNEI.

J is TRBJ2-5 and V is TRBV12-5; D gene uncertain. The CDR3 is 13 amino acids. Germline V lookup: CDR1 LGHNT, CDR2 FRNRAP. V lost 3 bases and J 6 bases, leaving 11 bases between the germline ends. This chain's CDR3 is CASGLVTEKTQYF. The CDR3 nucleotides are TGTGCTAGTGGTTTAGTCACAGAAAAGACCCAGTACTTC.

The chain recombines TRBV4-2 with TRBJ1-4; possibly TRBD1 for D (5 bases). Germline V gives CDR1 LGHNA, CDR2 YNFKEQ. Trimming removed 1 base at V and 8 bases at J, with 14 bases between. The CDR3 extends over 15 amino acids. The DNA for the CDR3 is TGTGCCAGCAGCCAAGGACAGTCCCTGTCCGAAAAACTGTTTTTT. Protein product: CASSQGQSLSEKLFF.

The chain couples TRBV11-3 to TRBJ2-7, with TRBD1 as a possible D gene (6 bases). This CDR3 spans 14 amino acids. Germline assignment: CDR1 SGHNT and CDR2 YENEEA. V was shortened by 1 base and J by 3 bases, with 10 bases between the two germline ends. The CDR3 DNA is TGTGCCAGCAGCTTAGTTACAGGGAACTACGAGCAGTACTTC. This sequence encodes CASSLVTGNYEQYF.

V and J are TRBV11-2 and TRBJ2-7, with a possible D match to TRBD1 (5 bases). Trimming cost V 8 bases and J 0 bases, with 14 bases left between them. The CDR3 extends over 14 amino acids. Germline lookup yields CDR1 SGHAT and CDR2 FQNNGV. This chain's CDR3 is CASHPLQGSYEQYF. CDR3 sequence (DNA): TGTGCCAGCCACCCCCTCCAGGGCTCCTACGAGCAGTACTTC.

This chain links TRBV28 with TRBJ1-1; D possibly corresponds to TRBD1 (6 bases). The length of the CDR3 is 16 residues. Germline CDR1 MDHEN, CDR2 SYDVKM. V was clipped by 2 bases and J by 4 bases, with 17 bases between them. The CDR3 region is CASSLGGAGTGTEAFF. In DNA form, the CDR3 reads TGTGCCAGCAGTTTAGGGGGGGCAGGTACCGGCACTGAAGCTTTCTTT.

The chain combines TRBV25-1 with TRBJ2-7; 9 nucleotides align to TRBD1. Trimming at V came to 1 base and at J to 5 bases, leaving 6 bases not matched to a gene. Germline V gene data show CDR1 as MGHDK and CDR2 as SYGVNS. This CDR3 is 15 amino acids long. For the CDR3, the DNA is TGTGCCAGCAGTGAATTGGGGGACAGGGCCAACGAGCAGTACTTC. This translates into CASSELGDRANEQYF.

The chain is built from TRBV5-1 and TRBJ1-4; possibly TRBD1 for D (6 bases). This CDR3 region has 18 residues. Germline V gene sequence: CDR1 SGHRS, CDR2 YFSETQ. V was cut by 3 bases and J by 2 bases, with 20 bases left in between. For the CDR3, the DNA is TGCGCCAGCAGCTCGACGGGAGGGCAGCAGGGGACTAATGAAAAACTGTTTTTT. This sequence encodes CASSSTGGQQGTNEKLFF.

The chain carries TRBV7-2 and TRBJ1-6; TRBD1 matches at 7 bases. The CDR3 has 15 residues. V gave up 1 base and J gave up 4 bases; unmatched junction bases: 1. Germline V gives CDR1 SGHTA, CDR2 FQGNSA. This chain's CDR3 is CASSLGGQYNSPLHF. The CDR3 DNA reads as TGTGCCAGCAGCTTAGGGGGACAGTATAATTCACCCCTCCACTTT.

The chain is built from TRBV27 and TRBJ1-2; D may be TRBD1 (6 bases). V was clipped by 8 bases and J by 3 bases, with 16 bases between them. Germline CDR1 is MNHEY and CDR2 is SMNVEV (reference sequence). The CDR3 totals 14 residues. CDR3 loop: CASGLGAGDYGYTF. The DNA of the CDR3 is TGTGCCAGCGGCCTGGGGGCTGGGGACTATGGCTACACCTTC.

Here the CDR3 DNA reads TGTGCCGCTCAGGGGTTGGATGTAGATACGCAGTATTTT. It is translated as CAAQGLDVDTQYF. The gene calls are TRBV24-1 and TRBJ2-3, with D perhaps matching TRBD1 (6 bases). CDR3 length: 13 amino acids. The V end lost 12 bases, the J end lost 5 bases, and 17 bases lay between the germline ends. Germline CDR1 is KGHDR and CDR2 is SFDVKD.

This chain uses TRBV3-1 (or the pseudogene TRBV3-2) with TRBJ1-1; 9 nucleotides match TRBD1. V was clipped by 3 bases and J by 5 bases; unmatched bases: 4. The CDR3 spans 14 residues. The germline gives CDR1 LGHDT, CDR2 YNNKEL (reference sequence). CDR3 sequence (DNA): TGTGCCAGCAGCCATGGGACAGGGCTAACTGAAGCTTTCTTT. It is translated as CASSHGTGLTEAFF.

The chain couples TRBV2 to TRBJ2-1; 8 bases are a match to TRBD1. This CDR3 region has 14 residues. Germline lookup yields CDR1 SNHLY and CDR2 FYNNEI. Trimming took 6 bases from V and 9 from J; bases not matched to a gene: 10. The CDR3 loop reads CASSWTGKGLEQFF. As DNA, the CDR3 is TGTGCCAGCAGCTGGACAGGGAAGGGTCTTGAGCAGTTCTTC. Complete variable domain (other parts from reference TRBV2 and TRBJ2-1): EPEVTQTPSHQVTQMGQEVILRCVPISNHLYFYWYRQILGQKVEFLVSFYNNEISEKSEIFDDQFSVERPDGSNFTLKIRSTKLEDSAMYFCASSWTGKGLEQFFGPGTRLTVL.

This clone turned up a few times. This rearrangement joins TRBV7-8 to TRBJ2-2; a possible D gene is TRBD1 (8 bases). Germline CDR1 SGHVS, CDR2 FQNEAQ. The CDR3 sequence is 15 residues long. V lost 5 bases to trimming and J lost 6 bases, with 16 bases between them. Here the CDR3 reads CASSPITGGAGELFF. DNA for the CDR3: TGTGCCAGCAGCCCCATTACAGGGGGGGCCGGGGAGCTGTTTTTT.

This clone was seen a single time. The chain has TRBV12-3 or TRBV12-4 and TRBJ1-4; no definite D call. CDR3 length: 13 amino acids. Trimming stripped 6 bases from V and 11 bases from J, with 16 bases between. The CDR3: CASRREGRWKLFF. The DNA for the CDR3 is TGTGCCAGCAGGCGGGAAGGTCGGTGGAAACTGTTTTTT.

The chain is built from TRBV5-1 and TRBJ1-1; 9 positions match TRBD1. The V and J ends lost 0 bases and 11 bases, in that order; junction bases with no gene match: 5. Germline loops: CDR1 SGHRS, CDR2 YFSETQ. The CDR3 runs 13 residues. CDR3 protein: CASSLGQGGSAFF. The CDR3 region has the DNA TGCGCCAGCAGCTTGGGACAGGGGGGTTCGGCTTTCTTT.

The chain recombines TRBV7-2 with TRBJ1-4; 8 nucleotides align to TRBD1. The junction had 2 bases not matched to a gene; V was cut back by 5 bases and J by 6 bases. The CDR3 is made up of 13 amino acids. Germline V CDR1 and CDR2: SGHTA, FQGNSA. The chain's CDR3 is CASSRTGYEKLFF. The CDR3 DNA reads as TGTGCCAGCAGCCGGACAGGGTATGAAAAACTGTTTTTT.